These 18 T cell receptor beta chains came from one sample sequenced in a study of blood T cell repertoires in COVID-19. Profiled with immunoSEQ multiplex PCR; TCRdb holds only in-frame clones, not every one. The data contain about 210,000 clones, 82% of them singletons. Sequencing used peripheral blood. These receptors all come from a woman between 35 and 50 years old with acute or convalescent COVID-19.

V is TRBV12-3 or TRBV12-4 and J is TRBJ2-7; D is possibly TRBD2 (5 bases). The CDR3 runs to 11 residues. With 3 bases removed from V and 7 bases from J, the gap between germline ends came to 7 bases. CDR3 DNA: TGTGCCAGCAGTTTGGAGCGGGAGCAGTACTTC. Amino acids: CASSLEREQYF.

The rearrangement uses TRBV5-1 and TRBJ2-7, with 7 bases fitting TRBD2. The V and J ends lost 3 bases and 5 bases, in that order; junction bases with no gene match: 11. The CDR3 has 15 amino acids. Germline V gene sequence: CDR1 SGHRS, CDR2 YFSETQ. For the CDR3, the DNA is TGCGCCAGCAGCTACATCTACGGGGGGAAGAACGAGCAGTACTTC. Residues: CASSYIYGGKNEQYF.

A word on this clone: The same CDR3 can be traced to other DNA sequences in this sample. The chain links TRBV6-5 to TRBJ2-7; TRBD1 agrees at 8 bases. Germline-derived CDR1 and CDR2 are MNHEY and SVGAGI. V shed 2 bases and J 2 bases; nucleotides not matched to a gene: 5. CDR3 length equals 15 residues. DNA of the CDR3: TGTGCCAGCAGTTACCGAGGACAGGGCGCCTACGAGCAGTACTTC. Translation gives CASSYRGQGAYEQYF.

V is TRBV25-1 and J is TRBJ1-1; a possible D gene is TRBD1 (5 bases). V shed 8 bases and J shed 8 bases, with 30 bases lying between them. This CDR3 spans 17 amino acids. The germline gives CDR1 MGHDK, CDR2 SYGVNS. CDR3: CASVEGPAGRGNSEAFF. DNA for the CDR3: TGTGCCAGCGTGGAAGGGCCGGCGGGACGGGGGAACTCGGAAGCTTTCTTT.

The gene calls are TRBV6-1 and TRBJ2-7; 12 bases match TRBD1. Germline-derived CDR1 and CDR2 are MNHNS and SASEGT. With 1 base clipped from V and 9 bases from J, the junction kept 13 bases outside the gene matches. The CDR3 consists of 17 residues. Written as DNA, the CDR3 is TGTGCCAGCAGTGAAGTGAGATCGGGACAGGGGGCTCCTGGGCAGTACTTC. The encoded protein is CASSEVRSGQGAPGQYF.

This clone was observed once. This chain uses TRBV19 with TRBJ1-2; D possibly corresponds to TRBD1 (5 bases). Trimming stripped 5 bases from V and 3 bases from J, with 16 bases between. The CDR3 contains 15 residues. The germline CDR1 and CDR2 sequences are LNHDA and SQIVND (reference sequence). This CDR3 is CASSLGGMEDYGYTF. CDR3 nucleotide sequence: TGTGCCAGTAGTCTCGGGGGGATGGAGGACTATGGCTACACCTTC.

This rearrangement joins TRBV10-3 to TRBJ1-5, with D possibly matching TRBD1 (5 bases). V was shortened by 3 bases and J by 4 bases, with 19 bases between the two germline ends. Germline V CDR1 and CDR2: ENHRY, SYGVKD. CDR3 length: 17 residues. The DNA for the CDR3 is TGTGCCATCAGTGATTGGCAGGGCGAAACCATAAATCAGCCCCAGCATTTT. It codes for CAISDWQGETINQPQHF.

The rearrangement links TRBV10-1 to TRBJ2-7; 7 positions match TRBD1. The CDR3 contains 15 residues. Germline V CDR1 and CDR2: WNHNN, SYGVQD (reference sequence). J was trimmed by 3 bases and V by 0 bases; bases with no gene match: 5. CDR3 loop: CASSESYRDSYEQYF. The CDR3 DNA reads TGCGCCAGCAGTGAGTCGTATCGGGACAGCTACGAGCAGTACTTC.

J is TRBJ2-2 and V is TRBV7-9; D possibly corresponds to TRBD2 (5 bases). The germline V and J ends were trimmed by 5 bases and 4 bases, with 11 bases remaining between them. CDR1 is SEHNR and CDR2 is FQNEAQ in the germline V gene (reference sequence). This CDR3 region has 14 residues. The CDR3 nucleotides read TGTGCCAGCAGCCCCAGCGGAAGCACCGGGGAGCTGTTTTTT. It is translated as CASSPSGSTGELFF.

The chain joins TRBV5-1 to TRBJ2-6; the D gene is possibly TRBD2 (6 bases). The CDR3 runs to 18 residues. Trimming stripped 4 bases from V and 0 bases from J, with 17 bases between. Germline V lookup: CDR1 SGHRS, CDR2 YFSETQ. CDR3: CASSPTGTGGSGANVLTF. Here the CDR3 DNA reads TGCGCCAGCAGCCCCACCGGGACTGGGGGCTCTGGGGCCAACGTCCTGACTTTC.

This clone was counted once. The chain employs TRBV5-1 and TRBJ2-1; 8 bases line up with TRBD1. The CDR3 spans 17 residues. Germline V gives CDR1 SGHRS, CDR2 YFSETQ. V lost 3 bases and J lost 8; bases outside the gene matches: 16. The CDR3 region has the DNA TGCGCCAGCAGCTCAATAGGACAGGGAAATTGGGGCGATGAGCAGTTCTTC. Translation gives CASSSIGQGNWGDEQFF.

V gene TRBV9 combines with J gene TRBJ2-1, with a tentative D call TRBD1 (5 bases). With 0 bases removed from V and 3 bases from J, the gap between germline ends came to 10 bases. Per the germline V gene, CDR1 is SGDLS and CDR2 is YYNGEE. The length of the CDR3 is 15 residues. The CDR3 nucleotides are TGTGCCAGCAGCGTAGCAGGGCGCGACTACAATGAGCAGTTCTTC. As protein: CASSVAGRDYNEQFF.

The chain carries TRBV5-1 and TRBJ2-3; 8 nucleotides align to TRBD2. Germline-derived CDR1 and CDR2 are SGHRS and YFSETQ. J was trimmed by 4 bases and V by 6 bases; bases with no gene match: 19. The CDR3 sequence is 18 residues long. The CDR3 DNA is TGCGCCAGCAAAATTAGGGGACTAGACCCTGGAAGCGCAGATACGCAGTATTTT. This sequence encodes CASKIRGLDPGSADTQYF.

The V call is TRBV19, the J call TRBJ1-1, with D perhaps matching TRBD1 (5 bases). There are 15 residues in the CDR3. Germline V gives CDR1 LNHDA, CDR2 SQIVND (reference sequence). V dropped 5 bases and J dropped 2 bases, with 15 bases sitting between them. CDR3 in amino acids: CASSHLRRTNTEAFF. DNA for the CDR3: TGTGCCAGTAGTCACCTTCGGCGGACAAACACTGAAGCTTTCTTT.

With regard to this clone: An end of the junction does not agree with germline; a read error may underlie this. The rearrangement uses TRBV10-2 and TRBJ2-7, with D possibly TRBD1 on 6 matching bases. CDR1 and CDR2 (germline): WSHSY, SAAADI. This CDR3 contains 13 residues. For the CDR3, the DNA is TGCGCCAGCAGTGAGGGGACCGACAGGAGTAAGCACTTC. Amino acids: CASSEGTDRSKHF.

The gene calls are TRBV21-1 and TRBJ2-1; TRBD1 is taken as the D call from the table, unchecked against the DNA. TRBV21-1 is marked as a pseudogene. The CDR3 has 16 amino acids. The CDR3, as DNA: TGTGCCAGCAGCAATATTCGACAGGGCCCCAACCATGAGCAGTTCTTC. The encoded protein is CASSNIRQGPNHEQFF.

The chain has TRBV18 and TRBJ2-2; 8 bases match TRBD1. This CDR3 contains 14 residues. Germline V gene lookup returns CDR1 KGHSH and CDR2 LQKENI. With V trimmed by 6 bases and J by 6 bases, 6 bases remained unmatched. This CDR3 is CASSLDRGSGELFF. For the CDR3, the DNA is TGTGCCAGCTCCCTTGACAGGGGATCCGGGGAGCTGTTTTTT.

The gene calls are TRBV6-5 and TRBJ2-5; TRBD1 matches 10 bases. V was pared by 2 bases and J by 0 bases, with 3 bases of the junction left unmatched. CDR3 length: 16 amino acids. The germline V gene encodes CDR1 MNHEY and CDR2 SVGAGI. In DNA, the CDR3 is TGTGCCAGCAGTTACAGCGGGACAGGGGACCAAGAGACCCAGTACTTC. It codes for CASSYSGTGDQETQYF.